This TCR beta chain was sequenced for a study of CD8+CD57+ T cells in acquired aplastic anemia. Trimming pared 2 bases from V and 0 bases from J, leaving 19 bases between. From germline, CDR1 is SGHTA and CDR2 FQGTGA. This CDR3 is built from 18 residues. Regarding the study as a whole: Statistical testing detected no significant gap in CD8+ Simpson's diversity between patients and controls.

According to the study, genomic DNA was the template for TCR beta VDJ and CDR3 profiling. TCRdb reanalysed the reads using MiXCR and keeps one entry per CDR3 protein. Among about 190,000 distinct CDR3 sequences, 54% were seen once, and the ten largest hold approximately 15%. This clonotype was found many times. What it binds is unknown. This receptor was obtained from a human donor in good health, serving as a control. The chain links TRBV7-3 to TRBJ1-2; tentatively, D is TRBD1 (5 bases). The sequenced sample consisted of sorted CD4+, CD8+, or CD8+CD57+ T cells (not recorded which) from PBMCs. The CDR3 DNA follows: TGTGCCAGCAGCTTAGATGGAGGGGCACACTCCGCTAACTATGGCTACACCTTC. This gives the protein CASSLDGGAHSANYGYTF.